The rows below give T cell receptor beta chains drawn from one sample of a study of blood T cell repertoires in COVID-19. Method: immunoSEQ multiplex PCR; TCRdb's copy keeps in-frame clones and lacks some. The sample lists around 130,000 clones, roughly four fifths occurring once. Sequences were obtained from peripheral blood. The receptor source for this set is a woman of 80 years or more with acute or convalescent COVID-19. CDR3s include the opening cysteine and the closing phenylalanine or tryptophan. A D gene is named only where the DNA matches it firmly. A clone size is listed for some rows: how often the clone was seen (once, few, many), or a class if it is expanded.

cdr3_nt	cdr3_aa	v_call	d_call	j_call	clone_size
TGTGCCAGCAGCTACGAGGCGGATACGCAGTATTTT	CASSYEADTQYF	TRBV7-9	.	TRBJ2-3	.
TGTGCCAGCAGCGTTCGGGTCCGTCAACACGAGCAGTACTTC	CASSVRVRQHEQYF	TRBV7-8	.	TRBJ2-7	few
TGTGCCAGCAGACCCCGACAGGCCCCCCTTAACTATGGCTACACCTTC	CASRPRQAPLNYGYTF	TRBV7-9	.	TRBJ1-2	.
TGTGCCAGCAGCTACGGAGGCACAGATACGCAGTATTTT	CASSYGGTDTQYF	TRBV9	.	TRBJ2-3	.
TGTGCCAGCAGCTTCCAAGATACGCAGTATTTT	CASSFQDTQYF	TRBV7-9	.	TRBJ2-3	.
TGTGCCAGTAGTAAGGGACTAGCGGGAGGTACAAGCACAGATACGCAGTATTTT	CASSKGLAGGTSTDTQYF	TRBV19	TRBD2	TRBJ2-3	few
TGTGCCAGTAAACTCTCCAGGGGAGCAAACTATGGCTACACCTTC	CASKLSRGANYGYTF	TRBV19	.	TRBJ1-2	.
TGCGCCAGCAGCCAAGAAGGGACAGCTCAAGAGACCCAGTACTTC	CASSQEGTAQETQYF	TRBV4-1	TRBD1	TRBJ2-5	.
TGTGCCAGCAGTCGGACAGGGCCCTACGAGCAGTACTTC	CASSRTGPYEQYF	TRBV28	TRBD1	TRBJ2-7	.
TGTGCCAGCTCACCACGGGACAGGGGACGGAACACTGAAGCTTTCTTT	CASSPRDRGRNTEAFF	TRBV18	TRBD1	TRBJ1-1	.
TGTGCCAGTAGTACCAGATGGACAGGGGGCACCTCGGACTATGGCTACACCTTC	CASSTRWTGGTSDYGYTF	TRBV19	TRBD1	TRBJ1-2	few
TGTGCCAGTAGTACCTGGACAGGGGAGGAGGAAGAGACCCAGTACTTC	CASSTWTGEEEETQYF	TRBV19	TRBD1	TRBJ2-5	.
TGTGCCAGCCAACCCGGGGGGTCCGCCGCTTATTTCCGAGAGTACTTC	CASQPGGSAAYFREYF	TRBV28	TRBD2	TRBJ2-7	.
TGTGCCACCAGCAGAGATCGACGGCAGGGGAGCACAGATACGCAGTATTTT	CATSRDRRQGSTDTQYF	TRBV15	.	TRBJ2-3	.
TGTGCCAGCAGTGACAGGGGGACGAACTATGGCTACACCTTC	CASSDRGTNYGYTF	TRBV6-1	TRBD1	TRBJ1-2	.
TGTGCCAGCAGCCAAGATAAGGGACTGGGTATGGGCACTGAAGCTTTCTTT	CASSQDKGLGMGTEAFF	TRBV3-1/TRBV3-2	.	TRBJ1-1	.
TGTGCCAGCAGTGAATTCTGGACAGAGGAGTCCTACGAGCAGTACTTC	CASSEFWTEESYEQYF	TRBV25-1	.	TRBJ2-7	.
TGTGCCAGCTCAGGGCGGGGGGGCCCCTACAATGAGCAGTTCTTC	CASSGRGGPYNEQFF	TRBV18	TRBD2	TRBJ2-1	.
TGTGCCAGCAGTGATAGCATTCATCAGCCCCAGCATTTT	CASSDSIHQPQHF	TRBV25-1	.	TRBJ1-5	.
TGTGCCAGCAGTTTTCTGGGGGGGCGAGGTTTAGCGGGTGGCTACACCTTC	CASSFLGGRGLAGGYTF	TRBV27	.	TRBJ1-2	once
TGTGCCTACACGGGACTAGCGGGGGTAGAGACCCAGTACTTC	CAYTGLAGVETQYF	TRBV30	TRBD2	TRBJ2-5	.
TGTGCCAGCAGCGTAGACAGGACCTACACCGGGGAGCTGTTTTTT	CASSVDRTYTGELFF	TRBV9	.	TRBJ2-2	.
TGTGCCACCAGCAGAAACAGGGGGGCCTACAATGAGCAGTTCTTC	CATSRNRGAYNEQFF	TRBV15	TRBD1	TRBJ2-1	.
TGCAGCGTTAGAGGGACAGGGGCTGAAGCTTTCTTT	CSVRGTGAEAFF	TRBV29-1	TRBD1	TRBJ1-1	.
TGTGCCAGTAGTATCACTAGCGGGAGGGCTGAGCAGTTCTTC	CASSITSGRAEQFF	TRBV19	TRBD2	TRBJ2-1	once
TGTGCCAGCAGTTTGGGACACACATACAATGAGCAGTTCTTC	CASSLGHTYNEQFF	TRBV27	.	TRBJ2-1	.
TGTGCCAGCAGCCAGGGACTTCCCTGGGATGAGCAGTTCTTC	CASSQGLPWDEQFF	TRBV7-2	.	TRBJ2-1	few
TGTGCCAGCAGCGTCGACAGTTTAATTGGTCAGCCCCAGCATTTT	CASSVDSLIGQPQHF	TRBV7-8	.	TRBJ1-5	once
TGTGCCAGCAACGAATGGACAGGACCGGGAAGCAATCAGCCCCAGCATTTT	CASNEWTGPGSNQPQHF	TRBV5-6	TRBD1	TRBJ1-5	once
TGTGCCAGTAGGGACAGGGGCACGAGCTCTGGAAACACCATATATTTT	CASRDRGTSSGNTIYF	TRBV19	TRBD1	TRBJ1-3	.
TGTGCCAGCAGCTCATACCAGGGTATTTCGCAGCCCCAGCATTTT	CASSSYQGISQPQHF	TRBV27	.	TRBJ1-5	.
TGTGCCAGCAGCCCTAGCGGGAGTTTCGAGCAGTACTTC	CASSPSGSFEQYF	TRBV6-2/TRBV6-3	TRBD2	TRBJ2-7	.
TGTGCCAGCTCACCACCGGCCAGCCAAGAGACCCAGTACTTC	CASSPPASQETQYF	TRBV18	.	TRBJ2-5	.
TGTGCCAGTAGATTAACAGGGGGGACCGGGGAGCTGTTTTTT	CASRLTGGTGELFF	TRBV19	TRBD1	TRBJ2-2	.
TGCGCCAGCAGCCAAGATGGGAGGTCCGGCTACGAGCAGTACTTC	CASSQDGRSGYEQYF	TRBV4-1	.	TRBJ2-7	.
TGTGCCAGCAGCAAGCCGAACATGGGACATCAGTATCAGCCCCAGCATTTT	CASSKPNMGHQYQPQHF	TRBV21-1	.	TRBJ1-5	.
TGTGCCAGCAGCAGGGCCGACAGATCCTATGGCTACACCTTC	CASSRADRSYGYTF	TRBV5-4	.	TRBJ1-2	.
TGTGCCTGGGGACGACAGTACAATCAGCCCCAGCATTTT	CAWGRQYNQPQHF	TRBV30	.	TRBJ1-5	.
TGTGCCAGCAGCTTAAACCGACAGGGTGAAGCTTTCTTT	CASSLNRQGEAFF	TRBV7-3	TRBD1	TRBJ1-1	.
TGTGCCAGCAGTTACGGCGGGGATGCCTCCTACGAGCAGTACTTC	CASSYGGDASYEQYF	TRBV6-5	.	TRBJ2-7	.
TGTGCCAGTAAAATGGGCCCTGCTTATGGCTACACCTTC	CASKMGPAYGYTF	TRBV19	.	TRBJ1-2	.
TGTGCCAGCAGCCAACGGGTAGGGGGGGCTGGCGGCTACACCTTC	CASSQRVGGAGGYTF	TRBV7-6	.	TRBJ1-2	few
TGTGCCAGCAGTTCTCGGACAGGGCCCCAGAGCTATGGCTACACCTTC	CASSSRTGPQSYGYTF	TRBV27	TRBD1	TRBJ1-2	.
TGTGCCAGCAGCCAAGATCGTGGTTCGGGTGGGGAGACCCAGTACTTC	CASSQDRGSGGETQYF	TRBV3-1/TRBV3-2	.	TRBJ2-5	.
TGCGCCAGCAGCTTGGCGTGGGGGGATCTCTACGAGCAGTACTTC	CASSLAWGDLYEQYF	TRBV5-1	.	TRBJ2-7	.